What follows describes a single T cell receptor (beta chain). This table comes from immunoSEQ multiplex PCR, and its TCRdb copy is limited to in-frame clones, with some not included. Found here are about 75,000 clones, about 85% of them singletons; the top ten hold roughly 8%. Per the germline V gene, CDR1 is SGDLS and CDR2 is YYNGEE. V shed 0 bases and J shed 1 base, with 14 bases lying between them. The CDR3 runs to 17 residues. This sample is part of a study of OX40 agonist ivuxolimab in advanced cancers. Material: CD4+ or CD8+ T cells sorted from blood, obtained in a trial of the OX40 agonist ivuxolimab. The rearrangement links TRBV9 to TRBJ2-1, with D possibly TRBD2 on 5 matching bases. The receptor was isolated from an adult with an advanced solid tumor such as melanoma, head and neck, liver or kidney cancer. The CDR3 sequence: CASSVARVGPSYNEQFF. The CDR3, as DNA: TGTGCCAGCAGCGTAGCGAGGGTAGGCCCTTCCTACAATGAGCAGTTCTTC.